This is a list of T cell receptor beta chains from one sample in a study of blood T cell repertoires in COVID-19. Assay used: immunoSEQ multiplex PCR; TCRdb lists only in-frame clones, some missing. The data hold 150,000 to 200,000 clones, with 60% to 80% observed a single time. Material: peripheral blood. The receptors come from a man aged 70 or older with acute or convalescent COVID-19. The CDR3 runs from the conserved cysteine through the conserved F or W. A D gene is named only where the DNA matches it firmly. For some rows the clone size is stated as once, few or many, or as a class when expanded; others skip it.

clone size	J gene	V gene	D gene	CDR3 DNA	CDR3 protein
-	TRBJ1-2	TRBV3-1/TRBV3-2	-	TGTGCCAGCAGCAGGCGGGGGGATTTTAACTATGGCTACACCTTC	CASSRRGDFNYGYTF
many	TRBJ1-2	TRBV19	-	TGTGCCAGTAGTATGGAGTCCCTCGGCTATGGCTACACCTTC	CASSMESLGYGYTF
once	TRBJ1-5	TRBV19	-	TGTGCCAGTAGGACTACAGGGTTTGGCAATCAGCCCCAGCATTTT	CASRTTGFGNQPQHF
-	TRBJ2-3	TRBV2	-	TGTGCCAGCAGTGCACGACACCAATGGTCAGATACGCAGTATTTT	CASSARHQWSDTQYF
-	TRBJ2-1	TRBV24-1	TRBD2	TGTGCCACCAGTGATTTGCCGTCGGCGGGAGCATTTCCCAATGAGCAGTTCTTC	CATSDLPSAGAFPNEQFF
-	TRBJ1-2	TRBV18	-	TGTGCCAGCTCGACAGAACCCTATGGCTACACCTTC	CASSTEPYGYTF
few	TRBJ1-3	TRBV5-6	TRBD1	TGTGCCAGCAGCTTGGATCGGACAGGGGGCGCTTCTGGAAACACCATATATTTT	CASSLDRTGGASGNTIYF
-	TRBJ2-5	TRBV19	-	TGTGCCAGTAGTATAAGGGGGGGAGGCCCCAAGTACTTC	CASSIRGGGPKYF
-	TRBJ1-6	TRBV9	-	TGTGCCAGCAGCGTAGGCGCGGGGGTTTCACCCCTCCACTTT	CASSVGAGVSPLHF
few	TRBJ2-2	TRBV11-2	-	TGTGCCAGCAGCCGAACAGGGCAGCTTTTCACCGGGGAGCTGTTTTTT	CASSRTGQLFTGELFF
-	TRBJ2-2	TRBV7-6	TRBD2	TGTGCCAGCAGCACTAGCGGGGGGTACACCGGGGAGCTGTTTTTT	CASSTSGGYTGELFF
-	TRBJ2-1	TRBV7-9	-	TGTGCCAGCAGCCTAACGGCTAGCGCCAATGAGCAGTTCTTC	CASSLTASANEQFF
-	TRBJ2-3	TRBV7-2	TRBD1	TGTGCCAGCAGTTCCGGGACAGGGTTTGGGGATACGCAGTATTTT	CASSSGTGFGDTQYF
-	TRBJ1-5	TRBV30	-	TGTGCCTGGAGTGTACTAGTAGGGTATAGCAATCAGCCCCAGCATTTT	CAWSVLVGYSNQPQHF
-	TRBJ1-1	TRBV10-3	TRBD1	TGTGCCATCAGTGAGACCCAGGGGGGGAACACTGAAGCTTTCTTT	CAISETQGGNTEAFF
-	TRBJ1-1	TRBV28	-	TGTGCCAGCAGTCCACCTGGACTCCACACTGAAGCTTTCTTT	CASSPPGLHTEAFF
-	TRBJ1-1	TRBV27	-	TGTGCCAGCAGCCTACATTCCAGGGGAGACACTGAAGCTTTCTTT	CASSLHSRGDTEAFF
-	TRBJ2-3	TRBV12-3/TRBV12-4	-	TGTGCCAGCAGTCGCATCGAAGAACTAGCGCAGTATTTT	CASSRIEELAQYF
-	TRBJ1-3	TRBV7-2	TRBD1	TGTGCCAGCAGCTTAATGTACAGGGGGCTTTCTGGAAACACCATATATTTT	CASSLMYRGLSGNTIYF
-	TRBJ2-1	TRBV29-1	-	TGCAGCGTTACCGGGAAACGCTCCTACAATGAGCAGTTCTTC	CSVTGKRSYNEQFF
-	TRBJ1-1	TRBV20-1	-	TGCAGTGCTAGTAACCCGCAGGCGTCGAACACTGAAGCTTTCTTT	CSASNPQASNTEAFF
-	TRBJ1-3	TRBV19	-	TGTGCCAGTTCTTTTGGAAACACCATATATTTT	CASSFGNTIYF
-	TRBJ2-2	TRBV5-6	TRBD2	TGTGCCAGCAGCATGGGACTAGCGGTGAACACCGGGGAGCTGTTTTTT	CASSMGLAVNTGELFF
-	TRBJ1-5	TRBV19	-	TGTGCCAGTAGTTTGACCGGGGTCTCCCGGTTGAGCAATCAGCCCCAGCATTTT	CASSLTGVSRLSNQPQHF
-	TRBJ2-5	TRBV27	TRBD2	TGTGCCAGCAGTTCCGAAGCGGGGGGAATCAAAGAGACCCAGTACTTC	CASSSEAGGIKETQYF
-	TRBJ2-5	TRBV7-6	TRBD2	TGTGCCAGCAGCTTAGTCTCGGGAGGGATACAAGAGACCCAGTACTTC	CASSLVSGGIQETQYF
-	TRBJ2-3	TRBV5-1	-	TGCGCCAGCAGTCCTACCCCGTCGGGCACAGATACGCAGTATTTT	CASSPTPSGTDTQYF
many	TRBJ2-7	TRBV19	TRBD1	TGTGCCAGTAGCCGCCTCCCAGGGGGCTCCTACGAGCAGTACTTC	CASSRLPGGSYEQYF
once	TRBJ1-2	TRBV19	-	TGTGCCAGTAGTACCCCGGACATAACTAACTATGGCTACACCTTC	CASSTPDITNYGYTF
few	TRBJ1-2	TRBV25-1	TRBD1	TGTGCCAGCAGTGACAGGGGGTACTATGGCTACACCTTC	CASSDRGYYGYTF
-	TRBJ1-3	TRBV9	TRBD1	TGTGCCAGCAGCCAGACAGGGAGCTCTGGAAACACCATATATTTT	CASSQTGSSGNTIYF
-	TRBJ2-1	TRBV9	TRBD2	TGTGCCAGCAGCGCAGGGGCTAGCGGGAACTCCTACAATGAGCAGTTCTTC	CASSAGASGNSYNEQFF
-	TRBJ1-1	TRBV4-1	-	TGCGCCAGCAGCCAAGATCTGGGGGCAAGGGACACTGAAGCTTTCTTT	CASSQDLGARDTEAFF
-	TRBJ2-7	TRBV3-1/TRBV3-2	TRBD2	TGTGCCAGCAGCCACGGGGCGGGGGGGCCGGCCGAGCAGTACTTC	CASSHGAGGPAEQYF
-	TRBJ1-1	TRBV12-1	-	TGTGCCAGCAGCTTTGGACAGAACACTGAAGCTTTCTTT	CASSFGQNTEAFF
-	TRBJ1-4	TRBV2	-	TGTGCCAGCAGTGTGGAAGGTGGACGGGAAATGAAACTGTTTTTT	CASSVEGGREMKLFF
-	TRBJ2-4	TRBV19	TRBD1	TGTGCCAGTAGAGAGGGACAGAAAAACATTCAGTACTTC	CASREGQKNIQYF
-	TRBJ2-3	TRBV5-1	-	TGCGCCAGCAGCTTGGGCCTAGCTGGCACAGATACGCAGTATTTT	CASSLGLAGTDTQYF
-	TRBJ1-1	TRBV29-1	-	TGCAGCGTCGCCTGGGGGGGCTCCGGAACTGAAGCTTTCTTT	CSVAWGGSGTEAFF
-	TRBJ2-5	TRBV6-5	TRBD2	TGTGCCAGCAGTAACGGGAGGGCCGGGGAGACCCAGTACTTC	CASSNGRAGETQYF
few	TRBJ1-6	TRBV28	TRBD1	TGTGCCAGCAGTTTTCAGGGACAGGGGAATTCACCCCTCCACTTT	CASSFQGQGNSPLHF
-	TRBJ1-1	TRBV7-8	-	TGTGCCAGCAGCTCCGACAGGAACACTGAAGCTTTCTTT	CASSSDRNTEAFF
-	TRBJ2-2	TRBV2	-	TGTGCCAGCAGAGCACAGGGTCGGACCGGGGAGCTGTTTTTT	CASRAQGRTGELFF
-	TRBJ1-4	TRBV12-3/TRBV12-4	-	TGTGCCAGCAGTACCCCCTGGACAGATGGTCTCTTTTTT	CASSTPWTDGLFF
-	TRBJ2-3	TRBV24-1	-	TGTGCCACCAGCGATAGTCAAGACACAGCAGATACGCAGTATTTT	CATSDSQDTADTQYF
-	TRBJ1-4	TRBV14	-	TGTGCCAGCAGACCGTCAGCTAATGAAAAACTGTTTTTT	CASRPSANEKLFF
-	TRBJ1-1	TRBV6-2/TRBV6-3	-	TGTGCCAGCAGTTGGTCGGGGTACACTGAAGCTTTCTTT	CASSWSGYTEAFF
-	TRBJ2-7	TRBV29-1	-	TGCAGCGTTGAAAGCCAGGGGAAAAGGAAAACCTACGAGCAGTACTTC	CSVESQGKRKTYEQYF
-	TRBJ1-4	TRBV29-1	TRBD1	TGCAGCGTGTCCGGGACAGGGGGTGAAAAACTGTTTTTT	CSVSGTGGEKLFF
-	TRBJ2-7	TRBV3-1/TRBV3-2	-	TGTGCCAGCAGCCAAGATCTCACAGGGATTCAATACGAGCAGTACTTC	CASSQDLTGIQYEQYF
once	TRBJ2-3	TRBV7-6	-	TGTGCCAGCAGCCGGCTATCCGGGGGCACAGATACGCAGTATTTT	CASSRLSGGTDTQYF
-	TRBJ2-3	TRBV6-2/TRBV6-3	TRBD2	TGTGCCAGCAGTTACGGGGCGGGGGGGCCTTCCACAGATACGCAGTATTTT	CASSYGAGGPSTDTQYF